The rows below give T cell receptor beta chains drawn from one sample of a study of blood T cells in healthy people across ages. TCRdb re-called the 5' RACE reads through MiXCR, storing one row per CDR3 protein. Here the sample spans over a million distinct CDR3 sequences, more than 35% being singletons. Sequences were obtained from blood. The receptors come from a woman aged 55-69 years in good health. The conserved cysteine and the conserved F or W are not part of the CDR3 here. The order of the fields is V gene, CDR3 length, CDR3 protein.

TRBV14 | 10 | ASSQGQEKQY
TRBV5-1 | 12 | ASSLTGRPDTQY
TRBV27 | 12 | ASKSRGGKIEAF
TRBV11-2 | 11 | ASSKWVGSEQY
TRBV7-9 | 18 | ASIPGLAGGPEDSPGEQF
TRBV27 | 15 | ASSLLAGPPSTDTQY
TRBV18 | 11 | ASSLQDNNEQY
TRBV15 | 11 | ATSSTRNNEQF
TRBV15 | 12 | ATSRGDKGSEQF
TRBV2 | 10 | ANGQRLYEQY
TRBV15 | 14 | ATSRPRAGSYNEQF
TRBV10-3 | 17 | AINRSLAGEGRSTDTQY
TRBV28 | 12 | ASRKQGKSYGYT
TRBV6-5 | 16 | ASSYRGLGTVGYNEQF
TRBV20-1 | 13 | SANLGLAGGETQY
TRBV6-1 | 13 | ASSEVAASGNTIY
TRBV21-1 | 13 | ASGNFLTYSYEQY
TRBV12-3/TRBV12-4 | 15 | ASSFPRSGSSYNEQF
TRBV7-2 | 14 | ASSLDPASTNGELF
TRBV20-1 | 13 | SAQEVDRDEDTQY
TRBV9 | 15 | ASSFPASGSSYNEQF
TRBV29-1 | 13 | SANGPSGSLYEQY
TRBV5-1 | 12 | ASSSGGGNTEAF
TRBV7-2 | 14 | ASLPGQISGANVLT
TRBV27 | 17 | ASSLLAGTSYDIYNEQF
TRBV20-1 | 15 | SASTANLGGVEDTQY
TRBV5-1 | 13 | ASSQTRVPYNEQF
TRBV3-1 | 11 | ASSQDITIPQH
TRBV20-1 | 12 | SARELADLDTQY
TRBV7-2 | 13 | ASSLIYGAEYEQY
TRBV6-5 | 14 | ASSSGTSGSRWEQY
TRBV4-1 | 11 | ASSQAIGREQF
TRBV3-1 | 11 | ASSQRQDGEQY